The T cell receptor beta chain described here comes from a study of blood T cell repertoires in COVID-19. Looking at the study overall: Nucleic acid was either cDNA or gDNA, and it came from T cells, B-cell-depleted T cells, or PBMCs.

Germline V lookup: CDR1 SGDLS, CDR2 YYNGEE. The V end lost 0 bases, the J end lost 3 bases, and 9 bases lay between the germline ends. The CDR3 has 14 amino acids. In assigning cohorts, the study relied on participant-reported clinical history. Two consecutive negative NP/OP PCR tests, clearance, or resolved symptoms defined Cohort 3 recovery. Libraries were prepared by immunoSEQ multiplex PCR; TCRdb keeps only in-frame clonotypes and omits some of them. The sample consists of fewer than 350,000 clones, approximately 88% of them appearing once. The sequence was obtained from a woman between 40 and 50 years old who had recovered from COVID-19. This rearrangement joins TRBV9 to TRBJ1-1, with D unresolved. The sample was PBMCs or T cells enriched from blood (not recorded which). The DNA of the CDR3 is TGTGCCAGCAGCGTAGTAGAGAGGGACACTGAAGCTTTCTTT. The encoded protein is CASSVVERDTEAFF.